These 27 T cell receptor beta chains were all obtained from the same sample, sequenced in a study of PD-1 blockade in classical Hodgkin lymphoma (dated by TCRdb to 2018 to 2021). In the paper's terms, the time point label means: cycle 1 day 1 (C1D1), immediately before nivolumab initiation. Relapse after autologous stem cell transplantation had occurred in all trial patients, and cohorts A, B and C were distinguished by prior brentuximab vedotin exposure. A Miltenyi CD4+ T cell isolation kit was used for magnetic negative selection to purify CD4+ T cells from thawed PBMCs. Libraries were constructed by the immunoSEQ multiplex PCR assay. TCRdb carries this immuneACCESS record with in-frame sequences only. Its versions omit some clonotypes, under half of them owing to an unresolved V gene in the studies checked, with the rest unexplained. Across this sample there are fewer than 2,000 clones, with roughly 90% seen only once. The top ten constitute about 1.6% of the sample.

The specimen was CD4+ T cells from blood, collected at baseline. These receptors came from a human donor with classical Hodgkin lymphoma.

V gene TRBV5-5 combines with J gene TRBJ1-1; no firm D call. V dropped 0 bases and J dropped 5 bases, with 8 bases sitting between them. The CDR3 is 13 amino acids. Germline values: CDR1 SGHKS, CDR2 YYEKEE (reference sequence). CDR3 protein: CASSLAAGTEAFF. CDR3 sequence (DNA): TGTGCCAGCAGCTTGGCCGCGGGTACTGAAGCTTTCTTT.

The rearrangement uses TRBV29-1 and TRBJ2-3; D is unresolved. The V end was cut by 1 base, the J end by 6 bases, with 14 bases between. There are 14 residues in the CDR3. Germline CDR1 and CDR2: SQVTM and ANQGSEA. CDR3 nucleotides: TGCAGCGTTGAAGTATCAATGGGTAGTGATACGCAGTATTTT. It translates to CSVEVSMGSDTQYF.

The chain carries TRBV6-6 and TRBJ2-2; 11 nucleotides agree with TRBD1. Germline assignment: CDR1 MNHNY and CDR2 SVGAGI (reference sequence). The CDR3 length is 15 residues. J lost 8 bases, V lost 6 bases, and 8 bases had no gene match. The chain's CDR3 is CASRSRDRGSGELFF. The CDR3 DNA is TGTGCCAGCAGATCCCGGGACAGGGGGTCGGGGGAGCTGTTTTTT.

Concerning this clone: Other DNA sequences in the same sample also yield this CDR3. The chain has TRBV19 and TRBJ2-5; 9 nucleotides match TRBD1. CDR1 LNHDA and CDR2 SQIVND come from the germline V gene (reference sequence). The CDR3 length is 15 residues. Trimming at V came to 6 bases and at J to 5 bases, leaving 10 bases not matched to a gene. The CDR3 DNA reads as TGTGCCAGTAGCCCCGGGACAGGGTGGGGGGAGACCCAGTACTTC. Its translation is CASSPGTGWGETQYF. Together with reference TRBV19 and TRBJ2-5, the CDR3 gives the full variable domain: DGGITQSPKYLFRKEGQNVTLSCEQNLNHDAMYWYRQDPGQGLRLIYYSQIVNDFQKGDIAEGYSVSREKKESFPLTVTSAQKNPTAFYLCASSPGTGWGETQYFGPGTRLLVL.

The chain combines TRBV19 with TRBJ1-6; TRBD1 aligns across 9 bases. The germline CDR1 and CDR2 sequences are LNHDA and SQIVND (reference sequence). CDR3 length: 14 amino acids. Trimming took 3 bases from V and 9 from J; bases not matched to a gene: 3. The chain's CDR3 is CASSIGTGTSPLHF. The DNA for the CDR3 is TGTGCCAGTAGTATCGGGACAGGGACTTCACCCCTCCACTTT.

This clone was found once. V usage is TRBV23-1 and J usage is TRBJ1-1; 12 nucleotides agree with TRBD1. TRBV23-1 qualifies as an ORF whose function is uncertain. This CDR3 region has 18 residues. V was pared by 4 bases and J by 3 bases, with 12 bases of the junction left unmatched. CDR3 bases: TGCGCCAGCAGTCCCCCAACCGGGACAGGGGGCGCGGACACTGAAGCTTTCTTT. This encodes CASSPPTGTGGADTEAFF.

This clone appeared once. The chain carries TRBV27 and TRBJ1-1; 7 nucleotides align to TRBD1. V shed 3 bases, J shed 1 base, and the junction held 8 bases outside the gene matches. CDR3 length equals 16 residues. Germline values: CDR1 MNHEY, CDR2 SMNVEV (reference sequence). The CDR3 sequence: CASSFTAGGANTEAFF. CDR3 bases: TGTGCCAGCAGTTTTACGGCAGGGGGGGCGAACACTGAAGCTTTCTTT.

V usage is TRBV2 and J usage is TRBJ2-3; no firm D call. This CDR3 has 13 residues. CDR1 and CDR2 from the germline V gene are SNHLY and FYNNEI. V shed 0 bases and J shed 5 bases, with 6 bases lying between them. The CDR3 here is CASSEARGDTQYF. For the CDR3, the DNA is TGTGCCAGCAGTGAAGCGCGCGGAGATACGCAGTATTTT.

V usage is TRBV4-1 and J usage is TRBJ2-1; the D gene is possibly TRBD1 (6 bases). V was trimmed by 2 bases and J by 2 bases, leaving 16 bases between them. The germline V gene encodes CDR1 MGHRA and CDR2 YSYEKL. The CDR3 loop spans 17 amino acids. The CDR3 region is CASSQRQVGAPYNEQFF. Written as DNA, the CDR3 is TGCGCCAGCAGCCAACGACAGGTGGGGGCCCCCTACAATGAGCAGTTCTTC.

The chain joins TRBV11-2 to TRBJ1-1; TRBD1 matches 11 bases. The ends lost 5 bases at V and 0 bases at J; junction bases unmatched: 5. Germline V gives CDR1 SGHAT, CDR2 FQNNGV. This CDR3 contains 16 residues. The CDR3 DNA follows: TGTGCCAGCAGCCGGGGACAGGGGGGTGTGAACACTGAAGCTTTCTTT. This encodes CASSRGQGGVNTEAFF.

The chain links TRBV4-1 to TRBJ2-1; either TRBD1 or TRBD2 may supply D (5 bases each). Germline assignment: CDR1 MGHRA and CDR2 YSYEKL. This CDR3 spans 19 amino acids. V dropped 0 bases and J dropped 14 bases, with 32 bases sitting between them. The CDR3 spells CASSQDLIFRGPRNAVEFF. The CDR3 DNA is TGCGCCAGCAGCCAAGATCTTATATTTAGGGGACCGAGAAACGCCGTCGAGTTCTTC.

The genes are TRBV19 and TRBJ2-3; 11 bases align to TRBD2. The germline CDR1 and CDR2 sequences are LNHDA and SQIVND (reference sequence). This CDR3 is 18 amino acids long. V lost 3 bases, J lost 0 bases, and 8 bases stayed unmatched. The CDR3 here is CASSMGLAEEESTDTQYF. The DNA for the CDR3 is TGTGCCAGTAGTATGGGACTAGCGGAAGAGGAGAGCACAGATACGCAGTATTTT.

The V and J genes are TRBV7-8 and TRBJ1-4; tentative D call: TRBD1 (5 bases). V was clipped by 1 base and J by 4 bases, with 13 bases between them. The CDR3 runs to 16 residues. CDR1 SGHVS and CDR2 FQNEAQ come from the germline V gene. The CDR3 sequence: CASSLVSGQINEKLFF. DNA of the CDR3: TGTGCCAGCAGCTTAGTCTCCGGACAAATTAATGAAAAACTGTTTTTT.

The gene calls are TRBV5-4 and TRBJ2-6; D unresolved. The V gene lost 8 bases and the J gene lost 4 bases, with 13 bases spanning the gap. This CDR3 has 14 residues. CDR1 and CDR2 from the germline V gene are SGHNT and YYREEE (reference sequence). CDR3 protein: CASSAGPGANVLTF. For the CDR3, the DNA is TGTGCCAGTTCCGCCGGGCCGGGGGCCAACGTCCTGACTTTC.

This clone occurred a few times. This rearrangement joins TRBV11-2 to TRBJ2-7; 8 nucleotides agree with TRBD1. Trimming removed 2 bases from V and 2 bases from J; junction bases left unmatched: 8. CDR1 is SGHAT, CDR2 FQNNGV, per germline. This CDR3 spans 16 amino acids. Written as DNA, the CDR3 is TGTGCCAGCAGCTTATTTCTGGGGACAGGTCCCTACGAGCAGTACTTC. It is translated as CASSLFLGTGPYEQYF.

In its sample, this clone was seen once. The J gene is TRBJ2-5, the V gene TRBV7-9, with TRBD2 as a possible D gene (6 bases). V was pared by 1 base and J by 4 bases, with 13 bases between. This CDR3 is built from 15 residues. Looked up from germline, CDR1 is SEHNR and CDR2 is FQNEAQ (reference sequence). For the CDR3, the DNA is TGTGCCAGCAGCTTAGAAGGACTAACGGGAGAGACCCAGTACTTC. It translates to CASSLEGLTGETQYF.

The CDR3 region has the DNA TGTGCCAGCAGTGACGTGGGGCTAGCGGGAAGCCAAGAGACCCAGTACTTC. It yields the protein CASSDVGLAGSQETQYF. The V gene is TRBV6-1, the J gene TRBJ2-5; 9 bases agree with TRBD2. The germline V gene has CDR1 MNHNS and CDR2 SASEGT. The V and J ends lost 3 bases and 1 base, in that order; junction bases with no gene match: 9. This CDR3 has 17 amino acids.

V is TRBV10-3 and J is TRBJ2-6, with a possible D match to TRBD1 (6 bases). The V gene's germline CDR1 is ENHRY and CDR2 SYGVKD. Deletions cut 5 bases from V and 2 bases from J, with 22 bases between. The CDR3 runs 19 residues. Here the CDR3 reads CAISFLDRIDPTGANVLTF. The CDR3 bases are TGTGCCATCAGTTTCCTCGACAGGATCGACCCCACTGGGGCCAACGTCCTGACTTTC.

The DNA of the CDR3 is TGTGCCCCTCGGGGACTAGCGGGAAACACCCGGTGCCTCAATGAGCAGTTCTTC. This sequence encodes CAPRGLAGNTRCLNEQFF. This chain uses TRBV21-1 with TRBJ2-1; TRBD2, the table's D call, lacks a check against the DNA. TRBV21-1 is shown as a pseudogene. The length of the CDR3 is 18 residues.

The chain employs TRBV5-1 and TRBJ2-3; possibly TRBD2 for D (7 bases). There are 15 residues in the CDR3. Germline CDR1 reads SGHRS; CDR2 reads YFSETQ. Trimming removed 5 bases at V and 4 bases at J, with 17 bases between. The CDR3 region has the DNA TGCGCCAGCAGAGTCACAGGGACTAATGCAGATACGCAGTATTTT. The encoded protein is CASRVTGTNADTQYF.

The chain carries TRBV7-2 and TRBJ2-3; 8 nucleotides match TRBD2. The V gene end was trimmed by 5 bases and the J gene end by 0 bases; junction bases not matched to a gene: 7. The CDR3 has 16 amino acids. CDR1 is SGHTA and CDR2 is FQGNSA in the germline V gene. CDR3 region: CASSDRGGTSTDTQYF. For the CDR3, the DNA is TGTGCCAGCAGCGATCGGGGGGGAACTAGCACAGATACGCAGTATTTT.

This clone was detected once. This sequence joins TRBV2 and TRBJ1-1; TRBD1 agrees at 7 bases. This CDR3 is built from 14 residues. In germline, CDR1 is SNHLY, CDR2 FYNNEI. J was trimmed by 7 bases and V by 6 bases; bases with no gene match: 11. CDR3 in DNA: TGTGCCAGCAGCGGGGCACGGCGGGACAGTGAAGCTTTCTTT. Encoded protein: CASSGARRDSEAFF.

This sequence joins TRBV29-1 and TRBJ2-2; D possibly uses TRBD1 or TRBD2 (6 bases each). This CDR3 is 13 amino acids long. V was cut by 4 bases and J by 6 bases, with 12 bases left in between. In germline, CDR1 is SQVTM, CDR2 ANQGSEA. The CDR3: CSVGQGRPGELFF. CDR3 sequence (DNA): TGCAGCGTTGGGCAGGGGAGGCCCGGGGAGCTGTTTTTT.

This chain uses TRBV19 with TRBJ2-3, with unresolved D. V lost 1 base, J lost 1 base, and 12 bases lay in between. Germline CDR1 is LNHDA and CDR2 is SQIVND (reference sequence). The CDR3 contains 16 residues. CDR3 loop: CASSIVNTIRTDTQYF. The CDR3, as DNA: TGTGCCAGTAGTATAGTTAACACCATCCGCACAGATACGCAGTATTTT.

The rearrangement uses TRBV2 and TRBJ1-1; unclear D gene. Per germline, CDR1 SNHLY and CDR2 FYNNEI. This CDR3 is built from 12 residues. Trimming stripped 11 bases from V and 11 bases from J, with 21 bases between. CDR3 DNA: TGTGCCGGCCCATTAGACTCGCCCTCCGCTTTCTTT. This translates into CAGPLDSPSAFF.

The chain uses TRBV10-2 and TRBJ1-1; the D gene is possibly TRBD1 (6 bases). Germline V gene lookup returns CDR1 WSHSY and CDR2 SAAADI. V gave up 4 bases and J gave up 0 bases, with 9 bases separating them. CDR3 length equals 14 residues. The CDR3 sequence is CASSAGHLNTEAFF. DNA for the CDR3: TGCGCCAGCAGTGCGGGACACCTGAACACTGAAGCTTTCTTT.

V and J are TRBV19 and TRBJ1-3, with D possibly TRBD1 on 5 matching bases. V gave up 5 bases and J gave up 5 bases, with 19 bases separating them. Germline loops: CDR1 LNHDA, CDR2 SQIVND (reference sequence). CDR3 length: 16 residues. Here the CDR3 DNA reads TGTGCCAGTAGTTTTTTCTCCGGGACGACAAGAAACACCATATATTTT. Encoded protein: CASSFFSGTTRNTIYF. The full variable domain, with the rest looked up from reference TRBV19 and TRBJ1-3, is DGGITQSPKYLFRKEGQNVTLSCEQNLNHDAMYWYRQDPGQGLRLIYYSQIVNDFQKGDIAEGYSVSREKKESFPLTVTSAQKNPTAFYLCASSFFSGTTRNTIYFGEGSWLTVV.